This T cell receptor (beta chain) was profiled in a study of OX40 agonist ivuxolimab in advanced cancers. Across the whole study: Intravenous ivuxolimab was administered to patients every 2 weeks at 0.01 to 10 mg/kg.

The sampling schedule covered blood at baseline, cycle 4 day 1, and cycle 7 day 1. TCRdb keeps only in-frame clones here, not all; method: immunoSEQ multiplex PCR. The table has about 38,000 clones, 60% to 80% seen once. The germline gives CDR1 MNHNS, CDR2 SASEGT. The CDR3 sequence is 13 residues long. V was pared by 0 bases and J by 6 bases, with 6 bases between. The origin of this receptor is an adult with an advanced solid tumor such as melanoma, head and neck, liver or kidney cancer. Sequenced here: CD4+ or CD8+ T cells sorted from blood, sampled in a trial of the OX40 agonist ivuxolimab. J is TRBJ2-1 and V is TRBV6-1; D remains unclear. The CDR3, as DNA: TGTGCCAGCAGTGAAGCTAACAGCAATGAGCAGTTCTTC. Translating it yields CASSEANSNEQFF.